The 2 T cell receptor beta chains below all came from one sample that was sequenced in a study of cytomegalovirus exposure and HLA in healthy donors. PCR primers comprised 60 Vbeta and 13 Jbeta primers. Method: immunoSEQ multiplex PCR; TCRdb's copy keeps in-frame clones and lacks some. In the table there are approximately 120,000 clones, 75% to 90% of which are singletons. Sequencing input: PBMCs. The receptors derive from a man between 18 and 35 years old in good health and CMV-seropositive.

The chain joins TRBV29-1 to TRBJ1-2; weak D call: TRBD1 (6 bases). The CDR3 totals 12 residues. Trimming removed 3 bases at V and 8 bases at J, with 13 bases between. Per germline, CDR1 SQVTM and CDR2 ANQGSEA. The CDR3: CSVESTGGGYTF. The CDR3, as DNA: TGCAGCGTTGAGTCGACAGGCGGGGGCTACACCTTC.

This sequence joins TRBV28 and TRBJ1-1; weak D call: TRBD1 (6 bases). Germline CDR1 reads MDHEN; CDR2 reads SYDVKM. Trimming stripped 6 bases from V and 1 base from J, with 9 bases between. The CDR3 consists of 13 residues. The CDR3 nucleotides are TGTGCCAGCAGCTCGACAGGGAACACTGAAGCTTTCTTT. Its translation is CASSSTGNTEAFF.